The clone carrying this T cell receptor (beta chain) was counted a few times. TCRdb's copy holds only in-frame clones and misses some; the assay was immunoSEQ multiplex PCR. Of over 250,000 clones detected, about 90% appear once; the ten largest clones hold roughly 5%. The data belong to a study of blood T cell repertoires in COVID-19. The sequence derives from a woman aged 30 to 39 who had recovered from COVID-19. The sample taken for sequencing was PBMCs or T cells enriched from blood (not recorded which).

CDR3 nucleotides: TGTGCCAGCAGCCCAGGGGCCCACTGGGCCCGGGAGCTGTTTTTT. It is translated as CASSPGAHWARELFF. The chain uses TRBV6-6 and TRBJ2-2; the D gene is possibly TRBD1 (6 bases). With 6 bases removed from V and 9 bases from J, the gap between germline ends came to 20 bases. CDR3 length: 15 residues. The V gene's germline CDR1 is MNHNY and CDR2 SVGAGI (reference sequence).